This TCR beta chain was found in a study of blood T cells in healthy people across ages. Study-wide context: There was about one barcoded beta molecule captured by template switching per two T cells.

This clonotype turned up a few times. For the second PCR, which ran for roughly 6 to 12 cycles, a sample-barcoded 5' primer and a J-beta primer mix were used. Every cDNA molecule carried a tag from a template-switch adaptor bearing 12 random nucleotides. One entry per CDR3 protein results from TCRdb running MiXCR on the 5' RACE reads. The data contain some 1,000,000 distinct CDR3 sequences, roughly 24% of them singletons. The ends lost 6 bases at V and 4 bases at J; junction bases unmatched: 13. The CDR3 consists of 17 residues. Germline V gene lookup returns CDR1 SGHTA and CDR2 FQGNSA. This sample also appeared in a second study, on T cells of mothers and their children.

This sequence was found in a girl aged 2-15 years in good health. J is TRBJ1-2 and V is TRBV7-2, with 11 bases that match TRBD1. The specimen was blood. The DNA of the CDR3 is TGTGCCAGCAGTTCCAGGACAGGGGGCGCTGAGTCCTATGGCTACACCTTC. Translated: CASSSRTGGAESYGYTF. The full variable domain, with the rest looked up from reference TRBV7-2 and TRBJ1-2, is GAGVSQSPSNKVTEKGKDVELRCDPISGHTALYWYRQSLGQGLEFLIYFQGNSAPDKSGLPSDRFSAERTGGSVSTLTIQRTQQEDSAVYLCASSSRTGGAESYGYTFGSGTRLTVV.